This TCR beta chain was recovered during a study of cytomegalovirus exposure and HLA in healthy donors. This CDR3 comprises 15 residues. Germline CDR1 is LNHDA and CDR2 is SQIVND (reference sequence). The ends lost 5 bases at V and 8 bases at J; junction bases unmatched: 9. The PCR was carried out with 60 Vbeta primers and 13 Jbeta primers. Sequencing used immunoSEQ multiplex PCR; TCRdb keeps in-frame clones, though not all of them. The profile shows 75,000 to 90,000 clones, over 75% of them singletons. Overall study results and limits: Another analysis was done later, and it associated approximately 18,000 TCR beta sequences with HLA alleles at 0.05 false discovery rate.

With regard to this clone: Its antigen is not known.

The receptor's source is a human donor in good health. The sequenced material came from PBMCs. This chain joins TRBV19 and TRBJ2-3; 11 bases match TRBD2. In nucleotides, the CDR3 is TGTGCCAGTAGTCCGCTTAGCGGGGGGGCCGGTACGCAGTATTTT. Its translation is CASSPLSGGAGTQYF.